Following are 26 T cell receptor beta chains from one sample sequenced in a study of response to subunit inactivated influenza vaccine listed by TCRdb under 2018. Libraries were prepared through RT-PCR. Data came from an Illumina HiSeq 2500. TCRdb trimmed the raw reads at Q25, called clones with MiXCR and kept productive beta chains. Entries are consolidated by CDR3 protein sequence, retaining the most common genes and DNA. This sample is represented by about half a million distinct CDR3 sequences; 25% of them were singletons. The ten largest account for approximately 2% of the sample. The sample consisted of CD4+ T cells sorted from PBMCs, taken about 5 days after vaccination. These receptors came from a man aged 50 to 60 who received an inactivated influenza vaccine. Donor details come from another sample of the same person, matched by shared clones.

The chain couples TRBV5-1 to TRBJ2-3, with D possibly matching TRBD2 (6 bases). CDR1 is SGHRS and CDR2 is YFSETQ in the germline V gene. The CDR3 has 15 residues. V gave up 0 bases and J gave up 5 bases, with 13 bases separating them. CDR3 loop: CASSLAAGTVDTQYF. The CDR3 coding sequence is TGCGCCAGCAGCTTGGCCGCGGGGACCGTAGATACGCAGTATTTT.

The V gene is TRBV12-3 or TRBV12-4, the J gene TRBJ2-1; tentatively, D is TRBD1 (6 bases). This CDR3 has 14 amino acids. Trimming shortened V by 1 base and J by 8 bases, and 12 bases separated the two germline ends. The CDR3 DNA is TGTGCCAGCAGTTTAGGTAGAGGGGGATATGAGCAGTTCTTC. This encodes CASSLGRGGYEQFF.

Of note for this clonotype: Because the CDR3 is missing its conserved closing phenylalanine or tryptophan, this is likely a read error. V usage is TRBV6-2 or TRBV6-3 and J usage is TRBJ2-7; D not resolved. In germline, CDR1 is MNHEY, CDR2 SVGEGT. The CDR3 extends over 14 amino acids. V lost 5 bases to trimming and J lost 1 base, with 12 bases between them. CDR3 coding DNA: TGTGCCAGCAGTATTAACCGGAAGTCCTACGAGCAGTACTAC. Protein sequence: CASSINRKSYEQYY.

This clonotype was observed at least ten times. The V call is TRBV6-1, the J call TRBJ2-1; 11 bases map to TRBD2. Germline values: CDR1 MNHNS, CDR2 SASEGT. Losses at the gene ends were 6 bases for V and 1 base for J; bases not matched to a gene: 5. The CDR3 has 16 amino acids. CDR3 DNA sequence: TGTGCCAGCAGCCGACTAGCGGGGAGGTCCTACAATGAGCAGTTCTTC. Amino acids: CASSRLAGRSYNEQFF.

This clonotype has a handful of counts. The chain combines TRBV20-1 with TRBJ2-1, with 8 nucleotides matching TRBD2. J lost 7 bases, V lost 6 bases, and 8 bases had no gene match. The CDR3 runs to 13 residues. Germline assignment: CDR1 DFQATT and CDR2 SNEGSKA (reference sequence). The CDR3 reads CSADLRGENEQFF. DNA for the CDR3: TGCAGTGCCGATTTGCGGGGGGAGAATGAGCAGTTCTTC.

The gene calls are TRBV12-5 and TRBJ2-3; TRBD1 matches 8 bases. The CDR3 is 14 amino acids. CDR1 is LGHNT and CDR2 is FRNRAP in the germline V gene. J gave up 0 bases and V 6 bases, and 2 bases lay outside the gene matches. The CDR3, as DNA: TGTGCTAGTGGCCGGGACAGGAGCACAGATACGCAGTATTTT. It is translated as CASGRDRSTDTQYF.

The rearrangement uses TRBV5-1 and TRBJ2-2; D might be TRBD1 (6 bases). The CDR3 consists of 15 residues. The V end was cut by 3 bases, the J end by 5 bases, with 14 bases between. Germline V gene sequence: CDR1 SGHRS, CDR2 YFSETQ. The CDR3 protein is CASSSQGSGTGELFF. CDR3 DNA sequence: TGCGCCAGCAGCTCACAGGGCTCGGGGACCGGGGAGCTGTTTTTT.

The chain recombines TRBV18 with TRBJ2-5; TRBD1 agrees at 9 bases. This CDR3 is built from 15 residues. J gave up 4 bases and V 4 bases, and 7 bases lay outside the gene matches. Looked up from germline, CDR1 is KGHSH and CDR2 is LQKENI. The CDR3 coding sequence is TGTGCCAGCTCACTTCCGACAGGGGGGACAGAGACCCAGTACTTC. Its protein is CASSLPTGGTETQYF.

This clonotype was detected only a few times. V usage is TRBV7-2 and J usage is TRBJ2-6; D ambiguous. CDR3 size: 14 residues. V was cut by 5 bases and J by 0 bases, with 5 bases left in between. Germline-derived CDR1 and CDR2 are SGHTA and FQGNSA. CDR3 residues: CASSAYSGANVLTF. In DNA, the CDR3 is TGTGCCAGCAGCGCCTACTCTGGGGCCAACGTCCTGACTTTC.

The chain combines TRBV28 with TRBJ1-5; 8 bases align to TRBD1. Germline V lookup: CDR1 MDHEN, CDR2 SYDVKM. The CDR3 spans 16 residues. V trimming: 3 bases; J trimming: 3 bases; junction bases outside the gene matches: 7. This chain's CDR3 is CASSFRQGLVNQPQHF. In nucleotides, the CDR3 is TGTGCCAGCAGTTTTAGACAGGGGCTAGTCAATCAGCCCCAGCATTTT. Looking up the rest from reference TRBV28 and TRBJ1-5 gives the full variable domain: DVKVTQSSRYLVKRTGEKVFLECVQDMDHENMFWYRQDPGLGLRLIYFSYDVKMKEKGDIPEGYSVSREKKERFSLILESASTNQTSMYLCASSFRQGLVNQPQHFGDGTRLSIL.

V gene TRBV28 combines with J gene TRBJ1-6; no clear D gene. V dropped 5 bases and J dropped 7 bases, with 9 bases sitting between them. This CDR3 is 13 amino acids long. Germline V CDR1 and CDR2: MDHEN, SYDVKM. The CDR3 nucleotides read TGTGCCAGCAGTGGCCAGCCAAATTCACCCCTCCACTTT. Its protein product is CASSGQPNSPLHF.

This clonotype was observed a handful of times. V is TRBV4-3 and J is TRBJ2-2, with TRBD1 matching 9 bases. Germline V gene lookup returns CDR1 LGHNA and CDR2 YSLEER. V shed 1 base and J 5 bases; nucleotides not matched to a gene: 5. The CDR3 has 16 residues. DNA for the CDR3: TGCGCCAGCAGCCAAGTTCAACAGGGGGCGACCGGGGAGCTGTTTTTT. Translation gives CASSQVQQGATGELFF.

CDR3 sequence reads: CASSSDRIRTYEQYF. Written as DNA, the CDR3 is TGTGCCAGCAGCTCTGACCGGATTAGGACCTACGAGCAGTACTTC. V usage is TRBV7-2 and J usage is TRBJ2-7; D not certain. The CDR3 is 15 amino acids. CDR1 is SGHTA and CDR2 is FQGNSA in the germline V gene. Between the trimmed V and J ends, which lost 4 bases and 2 bases, there was a span of 15 bases.

Comment on this clonotype: At one boundary the junction diverges from the germline segment, which might be a read error. The V gene is TRBV10-3, the J gene TRBJ2-2; maybe TRBD2 (5 bases). The CDR3 sequence is 15 residues long. Per the germline V gene, CDR1 is ENHRY and CDR2 is SYGVKD. The CDR3 region has the DNA TGTGCCATCAGCGAGTCCGGGATGAACACCGGGGAGCTGTTTTTT. Translating it yields CAISESGMNTGELFF.

This chain links TRBV15 with TRBJ2-7, with 7 bases matching TRBD1. Per germline, CDR1 LNHNV and CDR2 YYDKDF (reference sequence). This CDR3 is 14 amino acids long. The ends lost 1 base at V and 5 bases at J; junction bases unmatched: 5. The CDR3: CATSRGGTVDEQYF. The CDR3 region has the DNA TGTGCCACCAGCAGAGGGGGGACAGTCGACGAGCAGTACTTC.

This clonotype came up a few times. This sequence joins TRBV18 and TRBJ2-7, with 10 bases lining up with TRBD1. The CDR3 spans 15 residues. Trimming took 5 bases from V and 1 from J; bases not matched to a gene: 5. Germline V gives CDR1 KGHSH, CDR2 LQKENI. The CDR3 DNA follows: TGTGCCAGCTCAGCGGGACAGGGGATTTCCTACGAGCAGTACTTC. It encodes CASSAGQGISYEQYF.

V gene TRBV7-9 combines with J gene TRBJ2-7; D remains ambiguous. With 2 bases removed from V and 0 bases from J, the gap between germline ends came to 14 bases. The CDR3 is 16 residues long. The germline V gene encodes CDR1 SEHNR and CDR2 FQNEAQ (reference sequence). The CDR3 DNA follows: TGTGCCAGCAGCTTAAGTGTGGCGGCGGACTCCTACGAGCAGTACTTC. As protein: CASSLSVAADSYEQYF.

The chain has TRBV7-6 and TRBJ2-7, with D perhaps given as TRBD1 or TRBD2 (5 bases each). V dropped 5 bases and J dropped 6 bases, with 11 bases sitting between them. This CDR3 is 12 amino acids long. CDR1 is SGHVS and CDR2 is FNYEAQ in the germline V gene. The CDR3: CASSVPGSEQYF. DNA for the CDR3: TGTGCCAGCAGCGTACCAGGGAGCGAGCAGTACTTC.

This clonotype has a handful of counts. The chain joins TRBV7-2 to TRBJ1-1, with 8 bases that match TRBD1. In germline, CDR1 is SGHTA, CDR2 FQGNSA. The CDR3 loop spans 14 amino acids. J lost 4 bases, V lost 7 bases, and 8 bases had no gene match. The CDR3 DNA sequence: TGTGCCAGCAACCGGGGACAGGTAATCACTGAAGCTTTCTTT. Its translation is CASNRGQVITEAFF.

This chain connects TRBV12-3 or TRBV12-4 to TRBJ1-5; D gene unclear. V was clipped by 5 bases and J by 0 bases, with 11 bases between them. This CDR3 has 15 residues. CDR3 DNA sequence: TGTGCCAGCAGTCCCGACGGAGATAGCAATCAGCCCCAGCATTTT. Translated: CASSPDGDSNQPQHF.

The chain links TRBV5-1 to TRBJ2-3, with TRBD1 as a possible D gene (6 bases). The V end lost 3 bases, the J end lost 7 bases, and 15 bases lay between the germline ends. The CDR3 totals 14 residues. Germline V gene lookup returns CDR1 SGHRS and CDR2 YFSETQ. CDR3 region: CASSSGQPGNTQYF. CDR3 DNA: TGCGCCAGCAGCTCCGGACAGCCGGGGAATACGCAGTATTTT.

This clonotype was recorded only once. This rearrangement joins TRBV2 to TRBJ2-1, with D uncertain. This CDR3 spans 13 amino acids. Germline values: CDR1 SNHLY, CDR2 FYNNEI. V was clipped by 2 bases and J by 4 bases, with 6 bases between them. In DNA, the CDR3 is TGTGCCAGCAGTGAACGCCAGTACAATGAGCAGTTCTTC. Its translation: CASSERQYNEQFF.

The V call is TRBV6-1, the J call TRBJ2-3; unclear D gene. This CDR3 has 15 amino acids. With 5 bases removed from V and 0 bases from J, the gap between germline ends came to 12 bases. CDR1 MNHNS and CDR2 SASEGT come from the germline V gene. The CDR3 DNA follows: TGTGCCAGCAGTCCTAGGAGATCTAGCACAGATACGCAGTATTTT. Translating it yields CASSPRRSSTDTQYF.

This sequence joins TRBV12-3 or TRBV12-4 and TRBJ2-7; 11 nucleotides align to TRBD2. The V gene end was trimmed by 3 bases and the J gene end by 6 bases; junction bases not matched to a gene: 4. CDR3 length: 14 residues. CDR3 sequence (DNA): TGTGCCAGCAGTTTTAGCGGGAGGGCCGCCGAGCAGTACTTC. Encoded protein: CASSFSGRAAEQYF.

The rearrangement links TRBV20-1 to TRBJ1-1, with D hard to call. Deletions cut 3 bases from V and 0 bases from J, with 8 bases between. Germline V CDR1 and CDR2: DFQATT, SNEGSKA (reference sequence). The CDR3 spans 13 residues. This CDR3 is CSASPDLNTEAFF. The DNA for the CDR3 is TGCAGTGCTAGTCCCGACTTGAACACTGAAGCTTTCTTT.

This clonotype showed up just a few times. This rearrangement joins TRBV15 to TRBJ2-1; a weak D match, TRBD2 (5 bases). This CDR3 region has 14 residues. Trimming took off 3 bases at V and 5 bases at J, with 11 bases between the two ends. CDR1 is LNHNV, CDR2 YYDKDF, per germline (reference sequence). CDR3 in amino acids: CATSSRLTDNEQFF. CDR3 DNA sequence: TGTGCCACCAGCAGTAGACTAACCGACAATGAGCAGTTCTTC. Using reference TRBV15 and TRBJ2-1 for the parts outside the CDR3, the full variable domain is DAMVIQNPRYQVTQFGKPVTLSCSQTLNHNVMYWYQQKSSQAPKLLFHYYDKDFNNEADTPDNFQSRRPNTSFCFLDIRSPGLGDTAMYLCATSSRLTDNEQFFGPGTRLTVL.